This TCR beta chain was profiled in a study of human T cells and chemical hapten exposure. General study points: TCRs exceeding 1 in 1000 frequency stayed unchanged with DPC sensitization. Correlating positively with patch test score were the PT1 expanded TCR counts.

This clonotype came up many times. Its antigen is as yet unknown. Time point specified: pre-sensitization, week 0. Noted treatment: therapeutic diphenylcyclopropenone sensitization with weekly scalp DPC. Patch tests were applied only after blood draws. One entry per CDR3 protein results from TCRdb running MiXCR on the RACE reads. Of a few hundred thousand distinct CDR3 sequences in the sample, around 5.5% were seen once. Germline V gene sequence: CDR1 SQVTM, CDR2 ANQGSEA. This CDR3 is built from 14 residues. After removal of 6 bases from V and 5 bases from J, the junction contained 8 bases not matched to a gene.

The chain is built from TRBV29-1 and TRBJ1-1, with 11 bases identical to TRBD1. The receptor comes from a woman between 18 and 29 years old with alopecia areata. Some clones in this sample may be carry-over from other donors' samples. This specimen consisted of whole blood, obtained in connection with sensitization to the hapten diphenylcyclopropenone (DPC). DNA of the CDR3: TGCAGCGTCGCCACGGGACAGGGGGTAACTGAAGCTTTCTTT. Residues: CSVATGQGVTEAFF.